These T cell receptor beta chains were read from a single sample in a study of shared clonotypes between healthy human individuals. The repertoire was sequenced with immunoSEQ multiplex PCR; TCRdb's copy has only in-frame clones and lacks some. Of about 2 million clones in the sample, about 95% were seen once. The sequenced sample consisted of naive CD8+ T cells sorted from blood. These receptors originate from a man between 18 and 35 years old in good health. The CDR3 runs from the conserved cysteine through the conserved F or W. D genes are given only for firm matches. Size is stated for part of the rows, as once, few or many counts, or as a class when the clone is expanded.

J gene,D gene,V gene,clone size,CDR3 DNA,CDR3 protein
TRBJ1-2,NA,TRBV9,NA,TGTGCCAGCAGCGTAAAACAGACCGGGGACTATGGCTACACCTTC,CASSVKQTGDYGYTF
TRBJ1-2,NA,TRBV5-1,NA,TGCGCCAGCAGCTTCCAGGACATATCGAACTATGGCTACACCTTC,CASSFQDISNYGYTF
TRBJ2-6,NA,TRBV29-1,NA,TGCAGCGTTGGGGAGTCTGGGGCCAACGTCCTGACTTTC,CSVGESGANVLTF
TRBJ2-1,TRBD2,TRBV28,NA,TGTGCCAGCACCGCATCCGGGGGGGGGACTTACAATGAGCAGTTCTTC,CASTASGGGTYNEQFF
TRBJ1-2,NA,TRBV11-2,NA,TGTGCCAGCAGCCAGGATTACAGGGAAAGGGACTATGGCTACACCTTC,CASSQDYRERDYGYTF
TRBJ1-1,NA,TRBV28,NA,TGTGCCAGCAGTTTATACGGGGATAAAGCTTTCTTT,CASSLYGDKAFF
TRBJ2-1,NA,TRBV10-3,NA,TGTGCCATCAGTGAGTCACGTTTTGAGCAGTTCTTC,CAISESRFEQFF
TRBJ2-7,NA,TRBV5-8,NA,TGTGCCAGCACCCTAGGAGGTTACGGGACCTACGAGCAGTACTTC,CASTLGGYGTYEQYF
TRBJ2-3,NA,TRBV10-3,NA,TGTGCCATCAGTGATTCGGAGATCGGCACAGATACGCAGTATTTT,CAISDSEIGTDTQYF
TRBJ2-1,TRBD2,TRBV2,NA,TGTGCCAGCAAGCTGACTAGCGGGAATGAGCAGTTCTTC,CASKLTSGNEQFF
TRBJ2-7,NA,TRBV5-1,once,TGCGCCAGCAGCTTTGGGACGGAAACTATGGAGCAGTACTTC,CASSFGTETMEQYF
TRBJ1-2,NA,TRBV7-8,NA,TGTGCCAGCAGCCCCGCGGAGGGTGACTATGGCTACACCTTC,CASSPAEGDYGYTF
TRBJ2-3,TRBD2,TRBV25-1,NA,TGTGCCAGCAGTGAATATGACTTTAGCGGGGGGGCGCGGGATACGCAGTATTTT,CASSEYDFSGGARDTQYF
TRBJ1-5,NA,TRBV27,NA,TGTGCCAGCAGTAAGAAACAGGGTGAGAATCAGCCCCAGCATTTT,CASSKKQGENQPQHF
TRBJ2-7,TRBD1,TRBV28,NA,TGTGCCAGCAGTTTCCGGACAGGGGTCTACGAGCAGTACTTC,CASSFRTGVYEQYF
TRBJ2-7,NA,TRBV5-5,NA,TGTGCCAGCAGCTTAAAAGGCTCCTACGAGCAGTACTTC,CASSLKGSYEQYF
TRBJ1-1,NA,TRBV9,NA,TGTGCCAGCAGCGTTTTCGGGTCGAACACTGAAGCTTTCTTT,CASSVFGSNTEAFF
TRBJ2-7,NA,TRBV6-5,NA,TGTGCCAGCGGGGTAGCGAGCTCCTACGAGCAGTACTTC,CASGVASSYEQYF
TRBJ1-1,TRBD1,TRBV30,NA,TGTGCCTGGAGTGCGGACAGGGACACTGAAGCTTTCTTT,CAWSADRDTEAFF
TRBJ1-2,NA,TRBV10-3,NA,TGTGCCATCGGAACCATGGGGGGCCTCGACTATGGCTACACCTTC,CAIGTMGGLDYGYTF
TRBJ2-1,NA,TRBV27,once,TGTGCCAGCAGCTTAGCGGCGAACTCCTACAATGAGCAGTTCTTC,CASSLAANSYNEQFF
TRBJ2-7,TRBD2,TRBV7-2,NA,TGTGCCAGCAGCTTGGCCCCGGGACTAGCGGGAGGGATCTCCTACGAGCAGTACTTC,CASSLAPGLAGGISYEQYF
TRBJ1-3,TRBD1,TRBV13,NA,TGTGCCAGCAGCCCACAGGGGGTCGGAAACACCATATATTTT,CASSPQGVGNTIYF
TRBJ2-1,NA,TRBV13,once,TGTGCCAGCAGCTTAGGGGTCACTGGAGACAATGAGCAGTTCTTC,CASSLGVTGDNEQFF
TRBJ2-1,TRBD2,TRBV9,NA,TGTGCCAGCAGCGCACCGACTAGCTCCAATGAGCAGTTCTTC,CASSAPTSSNEQFF
TRBJ2-3,NA,TRBV29-1,NA,TGCAGCGTTGATGCAGAGAGCACAGATACGCAGTATTTT,CSVDAESTDTQYF
TRBJ2-3,NA,TRBV4-2,NA,TGTGCCAGCAGCCAGTCTCAGGCTTGGGGGACCACAGATACGCAGTATTTT,CASSQSQAWGTTDTQYF
TRBJ2-7,NA,TRBV4-1,NA,TGCGCCAGCAGCCTAACAATTTCCTACGAGCAGTACTTC,CASSLTISYEQYF
TRBJ1-4,NA,TRBV27,NA,TGTGCCAGCAGTTGGACAGCCGGGGGGGAAAAACTGTTTTTT,CASSWTAGGEKLFF
TRBJ2-7,NA,TRBV4-3,NA,TGCGCCAGCAGCCACGGCGTCCTCACGAACTCCTACGAGCAGTACTTC,CASSHGVLTNSYEQYF
TRBJ2-7,NA,TRBV2,NA,TGTGCCAGCACTCCGGGACTTTCATTTTACGAGCAGTACTTC,CASTPGLSFYEQYF
TRBJ2-3,TRBD2,TRBV7-3,NA,TGTGCCAGCAGCTTAGCGGGGGGCTCAGATACGCAGTATTTT,CASSLAGGSDTQYF